Below are 7 T cell receptor beta chains sequenced from a single sample in a study of blood T cell repertoires in COVID-19. TCRdb's table, derived via immunoSEQ multiplex PCR, lists solely in-frame clones and lacks some. The sample lists some 130,000 clones, about 88% seen once, with under 4.5% in the top ten. What was sequenced was peripheral blood. Receptor source: a man aged 50 or older with active COVID-19.

The chain combines TRBV7-6 with TRBJ1-6; no definite D call. V lost 5 bases, J lost 4 bases, and 12 bases lay in between. Germline values: CDR1 SGHVS, CDR2 FNYEAQ. The CDR3 runs to 15 residues. The CDR3 sequence: CASSRDTSYNSPLHF. For the CDR3, the DNA is TGTGCCAGCAGCCGTGACACCTCGTATAATTCACCCCTCCACTTT.

The chain combines TRBV9 with TRBJ1-5, with unresolved D. V lost 2 bases and J lost 1, with 7 bases in between. Germline V gene lookup returns CDR1 SGDLS and CDR2 YYNGEE. The CDR3 has 14 residues. For the CDR3, the DNA is TGTGCCAGCAGCGTCGGGGTAAGCAATCAGCCCCAGCATTTT. This sequence encodes CASSVGVSNQPQHF.

The V gene is TRBV11-2, the J gene TRBJ2-7; TRBD2 matches at 7 bases. V was pared by 5 bases and J by 5 bases, with 15 bases of the junction left unmatched. Germline values: CDR1 SGHAT, CDR2 FQNNGV. This CDR3 is built from 16 residues. The CDR3 loop is CASSPGTSGLGDEQYF. DNA of the CDR3: TGTGCCAGCAGCCCGGGGACCAGCGGACTAGGGGACGAGCAGTACTTC.

The chain recombines TRBV29-1 with TRBJ2-7, with D maybe TRBD1 (6 bases). Germline V gene data show CDR1 as SQVTM and CDR2 as ANQGSEA. V dropped 4 bases and J dropped 2 bases, with 15 bases sitting between them. This CDR3 has 14 amino acids. CDR3 amino acids: CSVAWDTPPYEQYF. Here the CDR3 DNA reads TGCAGCGTTGCTTGGGACACTCCTCCCTACGAGCAGTACTTC.

The chain has TRBV25-1 and TRBJ1-2; TRBD1 is a possible D gene (6 bases). CDR3 length: 18 residues. Germline V gene lookup returns CDR1 MGHDK and CDR2 SYGVNS. The V gene lost 4 bases and the J gene lost 2 bases, with 23 bases spanning the gap. The CDR3 bases are TGTGCCAGCAGTGTTACGCCGGGACATAGCTTACCAAACTATGGCTACACCTTC. The encoded protein is CASSVTPGHSLPNYGYTF.

The chain links TRBV27 to TRBJ2-1; 12 bases match TRBD1. The CDR3 sequence is 16 residues long. The V gene's germline CDR1 is MNHEY and CDR2 SMNVEV (reference sequence). Trimming at V came to 5 bases and at J to 0 bases, leaving 2 bases not matched to a gene. This CDR3 is CASSLGQGASYNEQFF. CDR3 coding DNA: TGTGCCAGCAGTCTGGGACAGGGGGCCTCCTACAATGAGCAGTTCTTC.

The chain recombines TRBV10-2 with TRBJ2-5, with D unclear. Deletions cut 3 bases from V and 5 bases from J, with 7 bases between. The CDR3 loop spans 12 amino acids. Germline V CDR1 and CDR2: WSHSY, SAAADI. DNA of the CDR3: TGCGCCAGCAGTGATTTGGCCGAGACCCAGTACTTC. It codes for CASSDLAETQYF.